Below, 20 T cell receptor beta chains from the same sample are listed, as sequenced in a study of early T cells in non-severe SARS-CoV-2 infection. TCRdb used MiXCR to reprocess the 5' RACE reads, holding one entry per CDR3 protein. The sample carries over 95,000 distinct CDR3 sequences, around a sixth recorded once. The sequenced sample was whole blood. The receptors were gathered from an adult who was a healthcare worker with PCR-confirmed SARS-CoV-2 infection or an uninfected control (not recorded which).

A few counts support this clonotype. This chain connects TRBV15 to TRBJ1-1; TRBD1 agrees at 11 bases. The germline CDR1 and CDR2 sequences are LNHNV and YYDKDF (reference sequence). V trimming: 4 bases; J trimming: 3 bases; junction bases outside the gene matches: 7. The CDR3 is made up of 16 amino acids. In nucleotides, the CDR3 is TGTGCCACCAGCACCGGACAGGGGGCTACGGACACTGAAGCTTTCTTT. Residues: CATSTGQGATDTEAFF.

This clonotype was detected only a few times. J is TRBJ1-1 and V is TRBV10-2; D perhaps matches TRBD1 (5 bases). Germline V gene sequence: CDR1 WSHSY, CDR2 SAAADI. Deletions cut 2 bases from V and 7 bases from J, with 8 bases between. There are 12 residues in the CDR3. The CDR3 coding sequence is TGCGCCAGCAGTGAGGGGACGGTTGAAGCTTTCTTT. The encoded protein is CASSEGTVEAFF.

The chain has TRBV7-8 and TRBJ1-2; a possible D gene is TRBD1 (6 bases). V lost 2 bases to trimming and J lost 6 bases, with 13 bases between them. This CDR3 contains 14 residues. From germline, CDR1 is SGHVS and CDR2 FQNEAQ. The CDR3 coding sequence is TGTGCCAGCAGCTTATCCCGACAGGCCCATGGCTACACCTTC. The encoded protein is CASSLSRQAHGYTF.

This clonotype came up a few times. This chain connects TRBV29-1 to TRBJ2-3, with TRBD1 identical over 7 bases. This CDR3 is 12 amino acids long. V was clipped by 6 bases and J by 6 bases; unmatched bases: 6. Germline V CDR1 and CDR2: SQVTM, ANQGSEA. The CDR3 sequence is CSVDPRGDTQYF. CDR3 nucleotides: TGCAGCGTGGACCCCAGGGGGGATACGCAGTATTTT.

There are many counts of this clonotype. The J gene is TRBJ2-2, the V gene TRBV7-6; tentatively, D is TRBD2 (5 bases). CDR3 length: 14 amino acids. The germline V and J ends were trimmed by 8 bases and 2 bases, with 12 bases remaining between them. CDR1 is SGHVS, CDR2 FNYEAQ, per germline. CDR3 sequence (DNA): TGTGCCAGCGCCTCACGGGGAAACACCGGGGAGCTGTTTTTT. Protein: CASASRGNTGELFF.

This clonotype has more than one count but fewer than ten. The CDR3 is CASSSTGTGLYGYTF. The CDR3 DNA follows: TGTGCCAGCAGCTCCACCGGGACAGGGCTCTATGGCTACACCTTC. V usage is TRBV7-2 and J usage is TRBJ1-2; 9 nucleotides match TRBD1. The CDR3 loop spans 15 amino acids. V lost 4 bases, J lost 4 bases, and 7 bases stayed unmatched. CDR1 is SGHTA and CDR2 is FQGNSA in the germline V gene.

This clonotype was seen many times. The V call is TRBV28, the J call TRBJ1-1, with D possibly TRBD1 on 5 matching bases. Trimming stripped 1 base from V and 3 bases from J, with 6 bases between. Germline V CDR1 and CDR2: MDHEN, SYDVKM. This CDR3 comprises 13 residues. The CDR3 loop reads CASSLLGDTEAFF. The CDR3 bases are TGTGCCAGCAGTTTATTGGGGGACACTGAAGCTTTCTTT.

V is TRBV6-5 and J is TRBJ1-2; perhaps TRBD1 as D (5 bases). Germline-derived CDR1 and CDR2 are MNHEY and SVGAGI. This CDR3 region has 15 residues. Trimming pared 2 bases from V and 4 bases from J, leaving 14 bases between. Here the CDR3 reads CASSYGRAVAYGYTF. In nucleotides, the CDR3 is TGTGCCAGCAGTTACGGCAGGGCAGTCGCCTATGGCTACACCTTC.

Turning to this clonotype: The junction departs from germline at one end; a sequencing error may be responsible. The gene calls are TRBV27 and TRBJ2-7; D possibly uses TRBD1 or TRBD2 (5 bases each). The CDR3 extends over 17 amino acids. Germline CDR1 and CDR2: MNHEY and SMNVEV (reference sequence). The CDR3 is CANSPGTAARTLYEQYF. CDR3 DNA sequence: TGTGCCAACAGTCCAGGGACCGCGGCCCGAACTTTGTACGAGCAGTACTTC.

This clonotype has a handful of counts. The chain couples TRBV4-3 to TRBJ2-7; D is ambiguous. The CDR3 spans 17 residues. Trimming took off 0 bases at V and 3 bases at J, with 18 bases between the two ends. In germline, CDR1 is LGHNA, CDR2 YSLEER. The CDR3 DNA is TGCGCCAGCAGCCAAGACCCCACACAGAGTAATATCTACGAGCAGTACTTC. It yields the protein CASSQDPTQSNIYEQYF.

This chain joins TRBV29-1 and TRBJ2-7; perhaps D is TRBD1 or TRBD2 (5 bases each). Germline CDR1 is SQVTM and CDR2 is ANQGSEA. Trimming removed 3 bases from V and 5 bases from J, with 14 bases in between. This CDR3 contains 13 residues. CDR3 DNA sequence: TGCAGCGTTGAGATTCGGGGCAACCACGAGCAGTACTTC. Protein product: CSVEIRGNHEQYF.

The table lists this clonotype with a few counts. The chain joins TRBV20-1 to TRBJ2-7, with 8 positions matching TRBD2. This CDR3 has 12 amino acids. The germline V gene has CDR1 DFQATT and CDR2 SNEGSKA (reference sequence). V dropped 5 bases and J dropped 3; count of bases not matched to a gene: 3. The CDR3 DNA follows: TGCAGTGCTCGGGGGGGGAACTACGAGCAGTACTTC. Its protein product is CSARGGNYEQYF.

J is TRBJ2-5 and V is TRBV19; TRBD1 agrees at 8 bases. Per germline, CDR1 LNHDA and CDR2 SQIVND (reference sequence). Trimming cost V 6 bases and J 8 bases; bases outside gene matches: 14. CDR3 length: 15 residues. The CDR3 here is CASSLSDRAIETQYF. CDR3 DNA: TGTGCCAGTAGCCTATCGGACAGGGCTATAGAAACCCAGTACTTC. The full variable domain, its missing parts supplied by reference TRBV19 and TRBJ2-5, is DGGITQSPKYLFRKEGQNVTLSCEQNLNHDAMYWYRQDPGQGLRLIYYSQIVNDFQKGDIAEGYSVSREKKESFPLTVTSAQKNPTAFYLCASSLSDRAIETQYFGPGTRLLVL.

In its sample, this clonotype was seen a few times. The chain uses TRBV5-6 and TRBJ2-3; no clear D gene. This CDR3 spans 16 amino acids. Trimming removed 1 base from V and 2 bases from J, with 14 bases in between. The germline V gene encodes CDR1 SGHDT and CDR2 YYEEEE. The CDR3 sequence: CASSLRAALFTDTQYF. The CDR3, as DNA: TGTGCCAGCAGCTTGAGGGCCGCTCTTTTCACAGATACGCAGTATTTT.

This clonotype was recorded a few times. The V and J genes are TRBV27 and TRBJ1-4, with D perhaps TRBD1 (6 bases). V was clipped by 3 bases and J by 4 bases, with 9 bases between them. Looked up from germline, CDR1 is MNHEY and CDR2 is SMNVEV (reference sequence). The CDR3 totals 14 residues. CDR3: CASSLDRFNEKLFF. The CDR3 nucleotides read TGTGCCAGCAGTTTGGACAGATTTAATGAAAAACTGTTTTTT.

The chain links TRBV3-1 to TRBJ2-3, with D possibly being TRBD2 (5 bases). V was trimmed by 2 bases and J by 3 bases, leaving 12 bases between them. This CDR3 is 15 amino acids long. Germline assignment: CDR1 LGHDT and CDR2 YNNKEL (reference sequence). The CDR3 spells CASSQNRGGTDTQYF. The CDR3 nucleotides read TGTGCCAGCAGCCAAAATCGTGGCGGGACAGATACGCAGTATTTT.

A few counts support this clonotype. The chain couples TRBV11-3 to TRBJ2-7; 14 bases agree with TRBD2. V shed 8 bases and J 4 bases; nucleotides not matched to a gene: 10. Germline CDR1 is SGHNT and CDR2 is YENEEA. The CDR3 loop spans 16 amino acids. The CDR3: CASGCLGLAGGYEQYF. The CDR3 bases are TGTGCCAGCGGTTGTCTTGGACTAGCGGGGGGATACGAGCAGTACTTC. Full variable domain (remainder filled in from reference TRBV11-3 and TRBJ2-7): EAGVVQSPRYKIIEKKQPVAFWCNPISGHNTLYWYLQNLGQGPELLIRYENEEAVDDSQLPKDRFSAERLKGVDSTLKIQPAELGDSAVYLCASGCLGLAGGYEQYFGPGTRLTVT.

This chain links TRBV5-3 with TRBJ2-7, with a tentative D call TRBD2 (6 bases). TRBV5-3 is assigned to the ORF class and has an uncertain function. The V end was cut by 4 bases, the J end by 3 bases, with 14 bases between. The CDR3 is 14 amino acids. This chain's CDR3 is CARSPAEDYYEQYF. CDR3 DNA: TGTGCCAGAAGCCCTGCTGAGGACTACTACGAGCAGTACTTC.

This clonotype turned up a few times. V and J are TRBV2 and TRBJ2-4, with a possible D match to TRBD2 (5 bases). Germline lookup yields CDR1 SNHLY and CDR2 FYNNEI. The length of the CDR3 is 14 residues. V shed 6 bases and J shed 2 bases, with 11 bases lying between them. CDR3 protein: CASRPRGSKNIQYF. As DNA, the CDR3 is TGTGCCAGCAGGCCCCGCGGGTCCAAAAACATTCAGTACTTC.

The chain couples TRBV16 to TRBJ1-5; D is unresolved. CDR3 length: 12 amino acids. With 5 bases removed from V and 4 bases from J, the gap between germline ends came to 6 bases. Germline CDR1 and CDR2: KGHSY and FQNENV. CDR3 amino acids: CASSDGNQPQHF. CDR3 coding DNA: TGTGCCAGCAGCGATGGGAATCAGCCCCAGCATTTT.